This is a list of T cell receptor beta chains from one sample in a study of control samples from healthy donors and cancer patients. Measured with immunoSEQ multiplex PCR; TCRdb has only the in-frame clones, and not every one. The table lists 100,000 to 150,000 clones, around 90% of them singletons. The sequenced sample consisted of blood. These receptor sequences come from a young man in good health. Each CDR3 is given with its conserved first and last residue. D genes are given only for firm matches. Not all rows give a size; the values are once, few, many and, for expanded clones, a class.

size: NA
D: NA
J: TRBJ1-1
V: TRBV4-3
CDR3: CASSANVGNTEAFF
DNA: TGCGCCAGCAGCGCAAATGTAGGGAACACTGAAGCTTTCTTT

size: NA
D: NA
J: TRBJ2-3
V: TRBV7-2
CDR3: CASSLALGGDTQYF
DNA: TGTGCCAGCAGCTTAGCCTTAGGGGGAGATACGCAGTATTTT

size: NA
D: TRBD2
J: TRBJ2-7
V: TRBV15
CDR3: CATSRGVGGGLNEQYF
DNA: TGTGCCACCAGCAGAGGGGTTGGGGGAGGGTTGAACGAGCAGTACTTC

size: NA
D: NA
J: TRBJ2-3
V: TRBV10-3
CDR3: CAISDRERDTQYF
DNA: TGTGCCATCAGTGACCGGGAGAGAGATACGCAGTATTTT

size: once
D: NA
J: TRBJ1-4
V: TRBV11-3
CDR3: CASSLRQGSEKLFF
DNA: TGTGCCAGCAGCTTAAGGCAGGGAAGTGAAAAACTGTTTTTT

size: NA
D: TRBD1
J: TRBJ1-5
V: TRBV6-2/TRBV6-3
CDR3: CASSYSRQGDQPQHF
DNA: TGTGCCAGCAGTTACTCAAGACAGGGCGACCAGCCCCAGCATTTT

size: NA
D: NA
J: TRBJ1-6
V: TRBV7-3
CDR3: CASSAQIDSNSPLHF
DNA: TGTGCCAGCAGCGCTCAGATCGACAGTAATTCACCCCTCCACTTT

size: NA
D: NA
J: TRBJ1-2
V: TRBV5-3
CDR3: CARRPGMRAFPYGYTF
DNA: TGTGCCAGAAGGCCGGGTATGAGGGCTTTCCCCTATGGCTACACCTTC

size: NA
D: NA
J: TRBJ2-2
V: TRBV12-5
CDR3: CASGLTAPGLRFTGELFF
DNA: TGTGCTAGTGGTTTGACCGCACCCGGACTACGGTTCACCGGGGAGCTGTTTTTT

size: NA
D: NA
J: TRBJ2-1
V: TRBV5-1
CDR3: CASSGHNEQFF
DNA: TGCGCCAGCAGCGGGCACAATGAGCAGTTCTTC

size: NA
D: TRBD2
J: TRBJ2-7
V: TRBV30
CDR3: CAWSITSGLAGTEQYF
DNA: TGTGCCTGGAGTATTACCTCTGGGCTAGCGGGGACCGAGCAGTACTTC

size: NA
D: NA
J: TRBJ2-7
V: TRBV21-1
CDR3: CASSKSTDGSLTKTSSYEQYF
DNA: TGTGCCAGCAGCAAATCCACGGACGGCTCCCTTACTAAAACCAGCTCCTACGAGCAGTACTTC

size: NA
D: NA
J: TRBJ1-3
V: TRBV7-9
CDR3: CASSFAGTGTGNTIYF
DNA: TGTGCCAGCAGCTTTGCGGGTACAGGGACTGGAAACACCATATATTTT

size: NA
D: NA
J: TRBJ1-5
V: TRBV9
CDR3: CASGRGRNQPQHF
DNA: TGTGCCTCAGGCCGGGGTAGAAATCAGCCCCAGCATTTT

size: NA
D: TRBD1
J: TRBJ1-2
V: TRBV19
CDR3: CASSYRGTYGYTF
DNA: TGTGCCAGTAGTTACAGGGGGACCTATGGCTACACCTTC

size: NA
D: TRBD2
J: TRBJ2-1
V: TRBV19
CDR3: CASSPFVGLASTNEQFF
DNA: TGTGCCAGTAGTCCCTTCGTGGGACTAGCGTCTACCAATGAGCAGTTCTTC

size: NA
D: TRBD2
J: TRBJ2-3
V: TRBV19
CDR3: CASGSAGEYTDTQYF
DNA: TGTGCCAGTGGGTCGGCGGGAGAATACACAGATACGCAGTATTTT

size: NA
D: NA
J: TRBJ1-3
V: TRBV3-1/TRBV3-2
CDR3: CASSQDWGATGNTIYF
DNA: TGTGCCAGCAGCCAAGATTGGGGGGCTACTGGAAACACCATATATTTT

size: NA
D: TRBD1
J: TRBJ1-6
V: TRBV5-1
CDR3: CASSLTTGGMDSPLHF
DNA: TGCGCCAGCAGCTTAACGACAGGGGGCATGGATTCACCCCTCCACTTT

size: NA
D: NA
J: TRBJ1-2
V: TRBV28
CDR3: CASSPPMTGIARGYTF
DNA: TGTGCCAGCAGTCCCCCGATGACGGGAATTGCACGCGGCTACACCTTC

size: NA
D: NA
J: TRBJ1-3
V: TRBV28
CDR3: CASSSGPAGNTIYF
DNA: TGTGCCAGCAGTTCGGGACCTGCTGGAAACACCATATATTTT

size: NA
D: TRBD2
J: TRBJ2-1
V: TRBV6-5
CDR3: CASTTREAEQFF
DNA: TGTGCCAGCACGACGCGGGAGGCCGAGCAGTTCTTC

size: NA
D: NA
J: TRBJ1-4
V: TRBV6-1
CDR3: CASSEGQRGNEKLFF
DNA: TGTGCCAGCAGTGAAGGTCAGAGAGGGAATGAAAAACTGTTTTTT

size: NA
D: NA
J: TRBJ1-2
V: TRBV5-1
CDR3: CASRDNFNYGYTF
DNA: TGCGCCAGCCGGGACAACTTTAACTATGGCTACACCTTC

size: NA
D: TRBD2
J: TRBJ2-1
V: TRBV9
CDR3: CASSVHSGRPGGEQFF
DNA: TGTGCCAGCAGCGTTCATAGCGGGAGGCCCGGCGGGGAGCAGTTCTTC

size: NA
D: NA
J: TRBJ2-1
V: TRBV4-3
CDR3: CASSQEQGGYNEQFF
DNA: TGCGCCAGCAGCCAAGAACAGGGAGGTTACAATGAGCAGTTCTTC

size: NA
D: NA
J: TRBJ1-4
V: TRBV7-9
CDR3: CASSFLEKLFF
DNA: TGTGCCAGCAGCTTTCTTGAAAAACTGTTTTTT

size: NA
D: NA
J: TRBJ2-3
V: TRBV3-1/TRBV3-2
CDR3: CASSQVPGLGADTQYF
DNA: TGTGCCAGCAGCCAAGTACCGGGGCTCGGCGCAGATACGCAGTATTTT

size: NA
D: NA
J: TRBJ1-2
V: TRBV3-1/TRBV3-2
CDR3: CASSQGTGFTDYYGYTF
DNA: TGTGCCAGCAGCCAAGGGACCGGATTCACCGATTACTATGGCTACACCTTC

size: NA
D: TRBD1
J: TRBJ1-2
V: TRBV18
CDR3: CASTAFGQGHGYTF
DNA: TGTGCCAGCACCGCTTTCGGACAGGGACATGGCTACACCTTC

size: NA
D: NA
J: TRBJ1-2
V: TRBV29-1
CDR3: CSVEDTGFGGYTF
DNA: TGCAGCGTTGAAGATACGGGGTTTGGTGGCTACACCTTC

size: NA
D: TRBD1
J: TRBJ1-3
V: TRBV9
CDR3: CASSVLGTGLNTIYF
DNA: TGTGCCAGCAGCGTGCTAGGGACAGGGCTAAACACCATATATTTT

size: NA
D: NA
J: TRBJ2-2
V: TRBV19
CDR3: CASTPLGRVETGELFF
DNA: TGTGCCAGTACCCCCCTCGGCAGGGTAGAGACCGGGGAGCTGTTTTTT

size: NA
D: TRBD1
J: TRBJ1-1
V: TRBV3-1/TRBV3-2
CDR3: CASSTTGVNTEAFF
DNA: TGTGCCAGCAGTACTACAGGGGTGAACACTGAAGCTTTCTTT

size: NA
D: NA
J: TRBJ2-3
V: TRBV28
CDR3: CASIQGDTQYF
DNA: TGTGCCAGCATCCAGGGGGATACGCAGTATTTT

size: NA
D: NA
J: TRBJ1-3
V: TRBV2
CDR3: CASSGGTYFSGNTIYF
DNA: TGTGCCAGCAGTGGAGGGACATACTTCTCTGGAAACACCATATATTTT

size: NA
D: NA
J: TRBJ2-1
V: TRBV25-1
CDR3: CASQGYNEQFF
DNA: TGTGCCTCCCAGGGCTACAATGAGCAGTTCTTC

size: NA
D: NA
J: TRBJ1-4
V: TRBV9
CDR3: CASSGGEASNEKLFF
DNA: TGTGCCAGCAGCGGCGGCGAAGCAAGTAATGAAAAACTGTTTTTT

size: NA
D: TRBD1
J: TRBJ1-5
V: TRBV27
CDR3: CASSLWGTGTNSNQPQHF
DNA: TGTGCCAGCAGTTTATGGGGGACAGGGACAAATAGCAATCAGCCCCAGCATTTT

size: NA
D: TRBD2
J: TRBJ2-1
V: TRBV3-1/TRBV3-2
CDR3: CASSGPGLAGDEQFF
DNA: TGTGCCAGCAGTGGACCGGGACTAGCGGGGGATGAGCAGTTCTTC

size: NA
D: TRBD2
J: TRBJ2-1
V: TRBV5-1
CDR3: CASSLVPSGNNEQFF
DNA: TGCGCCAGCAGCTTGGTGCCTAGCGGGAACAATGAGCAGTTCTTC

size: NA
D: TRBD2
J: TRBJ2-1
V: TRBV5-1
CDR3: CASNLGLASHEQFF
DNA: TGCGCCAGCAATCTTGGACTAGCCTCACATGAGCAGTTCTTC

size: NA
D: TRBD2
J: TRBJ2-1
V: TRBV27
CDR3: CASRGLAGRNEQFF
DNA: TGTGCCAGCCGCGGACTAGCGGGGAGGAATGAGCAGTTCTTC

size: NA
D: NA
J: TRBJ1-4
V: TRBV11-2
CDR3: CASSLEGGEKLFF
DNA: TGTGCCAGCAGCTTAGAGGGGGGCGAAAAACTGTTTTTT

size: NA
D: NA
J: TRBJ1-6
V: TRBV10-2
CDR3: CASSEPGSHMSYNSPLHF
DNA: TGCGCCAGCAGTGAGCCCGGGTCCCATATGTCCTATAATTCACCCCTCCACTTT

size: NA
D: TRBD2
J: TRBJ2-1
V: TRBV7-2
CDR3: CASSLPSGGYYNEQFF
DNA: TGTGCCAGCAGCTTACCTAGCGGGGGGTACTACAATGAGCAGTTCTTC

size: NA
D: TRBD1
J: TRBJ1-5
V: TRBV2
CDR3: CASSLNRGDSNQPQHF
DNA: TGTGCCAGCAGTCTTAACAGGGGGGACAGCAATCAGCCCCAGCATTTT

size: NA
D: TRBD1
J: TRBJ1-4
V: TRBV4-2
CDR3: CASSPSRDRGQGEKLFF
DNA: TGTGCCAGCAGCCCCTCACGGGACAGGGGGCAAGGGGAAAAACTGTTTTTT

size: NA
D: NA
J: TRBJ2-6
V: TRBV5-4
CDR3: CASSPTGANVLTF
DNA: TGTGCCAGCAGCCCCACTGGGGCCAACGTCCTGACTTTC

size: NA
D: TRBD1
J: TRBJ1-2
V: TRBV5-1
CDR3: CASSATGGVGYGYTF
DNA: TGCGCCAGCAGCGCGACAGGGGGCGTGGGCTATGGCTACACCTTC